This TCR beta chain was profiled in a study of shared clonotypes between healthy human individuals. In the study overall: Donors had three CD4 naive, three CD4 memory, two CD8 naive and one CD8 memory plate apiece.

Naive CD8 populations comprised CD45RO-negative cells positively selected for CCR7, excluding terminally differentiated effector memory CD45RA+ cells. V dropped 6 bases and J dropped 5 bases, with 10 bases sitting between them. CDR3 length equals 12 residues. Germline V CDR1 and CDR2: SGHTA, FQGNSA. Per the original methods: Without quality scores, immunoSEQ junctional reads could not be filtered like full-length reads. TCRdb's table, derived via immunoSEQ multiplex PCR, lists solely in-frame clones and lacks some. The V and J calls and clone size were taken over from that table, and D and trimming were inferred from the DNA. The table lists over 750,000 clones, 90% to 98% of them singletons, with under 0.25% in the top ten. Overall study findings and caveats: The naive CD4 repertoires of a few donors were compared, and roughly 5.1% of clonotypes were shared.

On this clone itself: What it binds is not known.

The receptor was isolated from a man aged 30 to 39 in good health. The chain recombines TRBV7-2 with TRBJ2-5, with a possible D match to TRBD2 (6 bases). Sequencing used naive CD8+ T cells sorted from blood. Written as DNA, the CDR3 is TGTGCCAGCAGGTGGGAGGAGGAGACCCAGTACTTC. Amino acids: CASRWEEETQYF.